The subject of this entry is one TCR beta chain. Its matching antigen is unknown. This sample was included in a study of cytomegalovirus exposure and HLA in healthy donors. Notes on the study in general: Only CMV serostatus was available as immune exposure information. Associated with cytomegalovirus, according to the listing, were 150 to 200 TCR beta chains. For most TCR beta V segments, an earlier analysis put the productive rate at about 90% or about 30% of the time.

With 60 Vbeta and 13 Jbeta primers, the PCR was carried out. TCRdb's table, derived via immunoSEQ multiplex PCR, lists solely in-frame clones and lacks some. The repertoire includes some 190,000 clones, around 87% of them detected once, and over 1% sits in the top ten. V was clipped by 1 base and J by 4 bases, with 14 bases between them. This CDR3 is built from 16 residues. The germline V gene has CDR1 SEHNR and CDR2 FQNEAQ (reference sequence). J is TRBJ1-5 and V is TRBV7-9; D not resolved. The specimen was PBMCs. This clonotype was obtained from a man aged 25 to 40 in good health and CMV-seronegative. The CDR3 spells CASSLVRGGSNQPQHF. CDR3 sequence (DNA): TGTGCCAGCAGCTTAGTTCGGGGTGGCTCAAATCAGCCCCAGCATTTT.